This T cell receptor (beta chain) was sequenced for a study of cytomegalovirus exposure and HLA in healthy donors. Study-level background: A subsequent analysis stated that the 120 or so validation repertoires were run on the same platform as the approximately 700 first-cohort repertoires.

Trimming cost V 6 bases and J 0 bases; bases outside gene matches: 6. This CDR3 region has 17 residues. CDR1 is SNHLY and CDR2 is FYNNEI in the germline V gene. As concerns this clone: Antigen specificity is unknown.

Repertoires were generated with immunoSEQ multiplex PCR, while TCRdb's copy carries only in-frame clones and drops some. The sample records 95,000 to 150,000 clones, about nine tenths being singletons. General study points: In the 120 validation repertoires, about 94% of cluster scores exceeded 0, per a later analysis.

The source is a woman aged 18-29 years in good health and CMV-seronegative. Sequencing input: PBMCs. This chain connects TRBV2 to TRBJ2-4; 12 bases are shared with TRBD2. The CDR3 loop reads CASREGLAGLAKNIQYF. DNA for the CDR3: TGTGCCAGCAGGGAGGGACTAGCGGGCCTAGCCAAAAACATTCAGTACTTC.